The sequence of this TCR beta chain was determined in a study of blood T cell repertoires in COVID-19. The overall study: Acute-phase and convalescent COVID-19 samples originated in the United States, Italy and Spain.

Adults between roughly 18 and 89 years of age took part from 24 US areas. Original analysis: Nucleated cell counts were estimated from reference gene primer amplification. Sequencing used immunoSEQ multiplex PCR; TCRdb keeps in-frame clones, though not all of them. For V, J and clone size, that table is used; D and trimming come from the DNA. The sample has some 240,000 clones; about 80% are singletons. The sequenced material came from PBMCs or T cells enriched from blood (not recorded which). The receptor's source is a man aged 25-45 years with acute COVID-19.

CDR3 residues: CATSVGTGVYNEQFF. Written as DNA, the CDR3 is TGTGCCACCAGTGTAGGGACAGGGGTTTACAATGAGCAGTTCTTC. The gene calls are TRBV24-1 and TRBJ2-1; 10 positions match TRBD1. The germline gives CDR1 KGHDR, CDR2 SFDVKD. V shed 5 bases and J 4 bases; nucleotides not matched to a gene: 4. CDR3 size: 15 residues.